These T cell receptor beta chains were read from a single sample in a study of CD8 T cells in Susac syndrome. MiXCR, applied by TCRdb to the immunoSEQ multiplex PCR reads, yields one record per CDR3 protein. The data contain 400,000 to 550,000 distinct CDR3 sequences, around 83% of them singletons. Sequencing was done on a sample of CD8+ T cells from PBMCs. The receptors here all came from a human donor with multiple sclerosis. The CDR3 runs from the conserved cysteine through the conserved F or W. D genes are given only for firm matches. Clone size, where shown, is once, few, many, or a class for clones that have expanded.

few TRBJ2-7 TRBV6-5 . TGTGCCAGCAGTTACGGTACAGGGAGCGAGCAGTACTTC CASSYGTGSEQYF
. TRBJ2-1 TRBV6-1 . TGTGCCAGCAGTGAAGGACCGGCGCCTCACAATGAGCAGTTCTTC CASSEGPAPHNEQFF
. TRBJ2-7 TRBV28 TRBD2 TGTGCCAGCTATGGACTAGCGGGAGCCTACGAGCAGTACTTC CASYGLAGAYEQYF
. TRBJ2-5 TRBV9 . TGTGCCAGCAGCGTAGGATACGGGAAAGAGACCCAGTACTTC CASSVGYGKETQYF
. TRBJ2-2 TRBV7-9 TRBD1 TGTGCCAATGGACAGGGAGAGAACACCGGGGAGCTGTTTTTT CANGQGENTGELFF
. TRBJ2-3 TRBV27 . TGTGCCAGCAGTTCGATGGACATGCCCCAGTATTTT CASSSMDMPQYF
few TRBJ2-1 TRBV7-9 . TGTGCCAGCAGCTTAACCGGGCCCCCGGGCCATGAGCAGTTCTTC CASSLTGPPGHEQFF
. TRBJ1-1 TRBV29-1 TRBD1 TGCAGCGTTGACCTACAGGGGGTAGATGGGCTGAACACTGAAGCTTTCTTT CSVDLQGVDGLNTEAFF
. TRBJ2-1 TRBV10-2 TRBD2 TGCGCCAGCAGTGTAGTGGTTAGCGGGGCCTACAATGAGCAGTTCTTC CASSVVVSGAYNEQFF
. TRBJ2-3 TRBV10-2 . TGCGCCAGCAGTGAGTCGAGAAGGGGTCCAGATACGCAGTATTTT CASSESRRGPDTQYF
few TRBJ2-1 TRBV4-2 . TGTGCCAGCAGCCAAGGGGACAATGAGCAGTTCTTC CASSQGDNEQFF
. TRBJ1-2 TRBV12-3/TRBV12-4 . TGTGCCAGCAGTTTCAAATCTCCGTATAGGGGCTACACCTTC CASSFKSPYRGYTF
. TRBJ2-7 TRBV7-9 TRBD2 TGTGCCAGCAGACCGCTAGCGGGAAATGCCTACGAGCAGTACTTC CASRPLAGNAYEQYF
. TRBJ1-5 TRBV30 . TGTGCCTGGAGTGTTCGGGGAGTAGGCCCCAATCAGCCCCAGCATTTT CAWSVRGVGPNQPQHF
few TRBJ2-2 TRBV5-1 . TGCGCCAGCAGCCCTGGGAGTGGCGGCGAAGACTACACCGGGGAGCTGTTTTTT CASSPGSGGEDYTGELFF
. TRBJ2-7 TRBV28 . TGTGCCAGCAGTGGGGTGGGATTCCATGCCTACGAGCAGTACTTC CASSGVGFHAYEQYF
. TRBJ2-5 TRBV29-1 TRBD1 TGCAGCGTTGAAGATCGAGACAGGGTAATAGAGACCCAGTACTTC CSVEDRDRVIETQYF
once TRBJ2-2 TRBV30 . TGTGCCTGGAGTGTGGGAGTTGCCGGGGAGCTGTTTTTT CAWSVGVAGELFF
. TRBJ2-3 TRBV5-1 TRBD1 TGCGCCAGCAGCTTTGGACAGGGACAAGATACGCAGTATTTT CASSFGQGQDTQYF
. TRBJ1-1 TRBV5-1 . TGCGCCAGCAGCTCCTGGGAAGGGGGTGCTTTCTTT CASSSWEGGAFF
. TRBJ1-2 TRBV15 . TGTGCCACCAGCAGAGGGACGGTTTCTAACTATGGCTACACCTTC CATSRGTVSNYGYTF
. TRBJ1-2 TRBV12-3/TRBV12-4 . TGTGCCAGCAGTGACGACATGACTAGTTACACCTTC CASSDDMTSYTF
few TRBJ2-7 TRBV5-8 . TGTGCCAGCAGCTTGGCCGGTGGCGGACACTACGAGCAGTACTTC CASSLAGGGHYEQYF
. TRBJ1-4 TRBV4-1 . TGCGCCAGCAGCCAACTACAGGGAGGAGAAAAACTGTTTTTT CASSQLQGGEKLFF
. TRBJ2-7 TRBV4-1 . TGCGCCAGCAGCCCTCGGGTTTGGACCTCCTACGAGCAGTACTTC CASSPRVWTSYEQYF
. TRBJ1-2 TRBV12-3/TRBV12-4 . TGTGCCAGCAGTCCCCAGGATATAAGAGCTAACTGGGGCTACACCTTC CASSPQDIRANWGYTF
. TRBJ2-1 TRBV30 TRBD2 TGTGCCTGCCTCAAAGAGGGACTAGCGGGGGGGTATTATGAGCAGTTCTTC CACLKEGLAGGYYEQFF
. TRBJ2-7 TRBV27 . TGTGCCAGCAGTTTATTGGTGCTGGGAAAGAGCTCCTACGAGCAGTACTTC CASSLLVLGKSSYEQYF
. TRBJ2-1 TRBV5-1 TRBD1 TGCGCCAGCGGGGGAGGGACAGGGTCGATGAATGAGCAGTTCTTC CASGGGTGSMNEQFF
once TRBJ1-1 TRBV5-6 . TGTGCCAGCAGCTTGGTGGAGGGGATCACTGAAGCTTTCTTT CASSLVEGITEAFF
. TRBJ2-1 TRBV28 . TGTGCCAGCAGTTTGGCAAGGCCGGGGATGCCCTCCTACAATGAGCAGTTCTTC CASSLARPGMPSYNEQFF
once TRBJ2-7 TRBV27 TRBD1 TGTGCCAGCAGTTTAAGGGCAGGGGGTTACTACGAGCAGTACTTC CASSLRAGGYYEQYF
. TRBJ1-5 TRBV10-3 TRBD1 TGTGCCATCAGCGACAGGGGGACCAATCAGCCCCAGCATTTT CAISDRGTNQPQHF
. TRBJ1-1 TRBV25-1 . TGTGCCAGCAGTGAATATGTTGATCTTTACAACACTGAAGCTTTCTTT CASSEYVDLYNTEAFF
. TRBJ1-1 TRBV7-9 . TGTGCCAGCAGCACCGAAGACAGAATTGAAGCTTTCTTT CASSTEDRIEAFF
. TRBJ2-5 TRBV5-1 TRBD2 TGCGCCAGCAGCCCAGGACTAGCGTCCCAAGAGACCCAGTACTTC CASSPGLASQETQYF
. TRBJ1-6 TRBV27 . TGTGCCAGCAGTTTAAGTGTACATAATTCACCCCTCCACTTT CASSLSVHNSPLHF
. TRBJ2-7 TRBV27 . TGTGCCAGCAGTTTAAGGCCAGGGGAGGATTACGAGCAGTACTTC CASSLRPGEDYEQYF
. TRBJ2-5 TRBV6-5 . TGTGCCAGCAGTTACTCCGGTGGGCTCAGGGCAGGGGAAGAGACCCAGTACTTC CASSYSGGLRAGEETQYF
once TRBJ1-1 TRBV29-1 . TGCAGCGTTGTACGCCGCGGGGGACTCGACACTGAAGCTTTCTTT CSVVRRGGLDTEAFF
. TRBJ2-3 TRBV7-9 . TGTGCCAGCAGTCTGGGAATCGTCAGCACAGATACGCAGTATTTT CASSLGIVSTDTQYF
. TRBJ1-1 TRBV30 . TGTGCCTGGAGTGTAATGCCGGGGGGGACTGAAGCTTTCTTT CAWSVMPGGTEAFF
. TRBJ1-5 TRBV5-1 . TGCGCCAGCAGCTTGGGACCCCTCGACAATCAGCTCCAGCATTTT CASSLGPLDNQLQHF
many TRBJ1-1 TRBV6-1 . TGTGCCAGCAGTGAAGGGGGCACTGAAGCTTTCTTT CASSEGGTEAFF
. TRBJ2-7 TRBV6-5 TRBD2 TGTGCCAGCAGTTACGAGGCGGGAGGTGGCTACGAGCAGTACTTC CASSYEAGGGYEQYF
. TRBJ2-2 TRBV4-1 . TGCGCCAGCAGCCAATTCGGGGCGGGGAGCACCGGGGAGCTGTTTTTT CASSQFGAGSTGELFF
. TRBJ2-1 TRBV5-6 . TGTGCCAGCAGCTTGTTGAATGAGCAGTTCTTC CASSLLNEQFF
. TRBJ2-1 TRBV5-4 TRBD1 TGTGCCAGCAGCGCCGGGACAGGGGGTTTCGATGAGCAGTTCTTC CASSAGTGGFDEQFF
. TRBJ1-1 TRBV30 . TGTGCCTGGAGTGTACCGACAACCTTACTCTTGAACACTGAAGCTTTCTTT CAWSVPTTLLLNTEAFF
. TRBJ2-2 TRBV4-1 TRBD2 TGCGCCAGCAGCCAAATGCTAGCGGGAGGTTACACCGGGGAGCTGTTTTTT CASSQMLAGGYTGELFF
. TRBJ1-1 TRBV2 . TGTGCCAGCAGGGGTATACGTGGGATGAACACTGAAGCTTTCTTT CASRGIRGMNTEAFF
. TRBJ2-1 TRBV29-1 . TGCAGCGCCGAACCCGGAACTGGGGCGGGAAGGGGATCCTACAATGAGCAGTTCTTC CSAEPGTGAGRGSYNEQFF